This T cell receptor (beta chain) was documented in a study of T cells expressing NK-cell markers. Each CDR3 protein gets one entry in TCRdb, which reprocessed the 5' RACE reads and gives no DNA. This sample's table has about 190,000 distinct CDR3 sequences. Study outcomes and limitations: Roughly 6 of the donors carried dominant NKG2C+ clonotypes that took up 1.0-7.0% of their CD8+ T cells.

CDR3 length: 14 residues. In germline, CDR1 is ENHRY, CDR2 SYGVKD. Note on this clonotype: Antigen unknown.

Material for sequencing was blood T cells: a sorted CD56 or NKG2C T cell subset, CD4+ or CD8+ T cells, or bulk PBMC T cells (not recorded which). This receptor was obtained from a man aged 18-75 years in good health. The V call is TRBV10-3, the J call TRBJ2-4; TCRdb names TRBD1, which stays unverified in the absence of DNA. Here the CDR3 reads CAISDPLAKNIQYF.